What follows are 25 T cell receptor beta chains derived from one specimen sequenced in a study of early T cells in non-severe SARS-CoV-2 infection. TCRdb fed the 5' RACE reads into MiXCR, producing one record per CDR3 protein. The sample includes 100,000 or so distinct CDR3 sequences, about an eighth of them seen just once. Sequences were obtained from whole blood. These receptors were obtained from an adult who was a healthcare worker with PCR-confirmed SARS-CoV-2 infection or an uninfected control (not recorded which).

This sequence joins TRBV3-1 and TRBJ2-4; 16 bases agree with TRBD2. Germline-derived CDR1 and CDR2 are LGHDT and YNNKEL (reference sequence). V gave up 4 bases and J gave up 1 base; unmatched junction bases: 4. This CDR3 has 18 residues. CDR3 nucleotides: TGTGCCAGCAGCCCGGGACTAGCGGGAGGGTATGCCAAAAACATTCAGTACTTC. This sequence encodes CASSPGLAGGYAKNIQYF.

This clonotype was seen a handful of times. V gene TRBV27 combines with J gene TRBJ1-1; maybe TRBD1 (6 bases). The CDR3 sequence is 14 residues long. CDR1 is MNHEY, CDR2 SMNVEV, per germline (reference sequence). V gave up 6 bases and J gave up 7 bases, with 18 bases separating them. CDR3 DNA: TGTGCCAGCAGCCCACAGGGAGGGACCTATGAAGCTTTCTTT. Translated, it gives CASSPQGGTYEAFF.

The chain is built from TRBV30 and TRBJ2-7; D may be TRBD1 (6 bases). The V gene lost 5 bases and the J gene lost 5 bases, with 10 bases spanning the gap. The CDR3 has 11 amino acids. Germline V lookup: CDR1 GTSNPN, CDR2 SVGIG (reference sequence). CDR3 amino acids: CAWGSGDEQYF. For the CDR3, the DNA is TGTGCCTGGGGGTCAGGGGACGAGCAGTACTTC. The variable domain in full, completed from reference TRBV30 and TRBJ2-7, reads SQTIHQWPATLVQPVGSPLSLECTVEGTSNPNLYWYRQAAGRGLQLLFYSVGIGQISSEVPQNLSASRPQDRQFILSSKKLLLSDSGFYLCAWGSGDEQYFGPGTRLTVT.

This chain connects TRBV11-2 to TRBJ2-4; D perhaps matches TRBD2 (6 bases). The length of the CDR3 is 13 residues. Trimming took off 5 bases at V and 8 bases at J, with 13 bases between the two ends. Germline loops: CDR1 SGHAT, CDR2 FQNNGV. The CDR3 sequence: CASSMYGSDIQYF. CDR3 DNA: TGTGCCAGCAGCATGTACGGGAGTGACATTCAGTACTTC.

V is TRBV10-3 and J is TRBJ2-7, with 8 bases fitting TRBD2. J lost 3 bases, V lost 0 bases, and 7 bases had no gene match. Per germline, CDR1 ENHRY and CDR2 SYGVKD. CDR3 length: 16 residues. CDR3 DNA sequence: TGTGCCATCAGTGAGTCTAGGCGGGAGGTTCGCTACGAGCAGTACTTC. Translating it yields CAISESRREVRYEQYF.

This clonotype was seen a few times. V usage is TRBV12-3 or TRBV12-4 and J usage is TRBJ2-7, with 7 nucleotides matching TRBD2. CDR3 length equals 14 residues. J was trimmed by 3 bases and V by 5 bases; bases with no gene match: 7. This chain's CDR3 is CASSKVAGSYEQYF. DNA for the CDR3: TGTGCCAGCAGTAAAGTAGCGGGCAGCTACGAGCAGTACTTC.

This clonotype was found a few times. This sequence joins TRBV7-3 and TRBJ2-1; weak D call: TRBD1 (6 bases). The CDR3 consists of 16 residues. Germline CDR1 SGHTA, CDR2 FQGTGA. V lost 2 bases, J lost 10 bases, and 21 bases lay in between. The CDR3 region has the DNA TGTGCCAGCAGCTTATCCCCCTATGGGGACACAATCGAGCAGTTCTTC. Its translation is CASSLSPYGDTIEQFF.

This clonotype was observed a handful of times. The V and J genes are TRBV6-5 and TRBJ2-3, with D possibly called TRBD1 or TRBD2 (5 bases each). Between the trimmed V and J ends, which lost 7 bases and 0 bases, there was a span of 8 bases. This CDR3 has 13 residues. Looked up from germline, CDR1 is MNHEY and CDR2 is SVGAGI. The CDR3 loop is CASKRGSTDTQYF. CDR3 sequence (DNA): TGTGCCAGCAAGAGGGGAAGCACAGATACGCAGTATTTT.

This clonotype was detected only a few times. The chain has TRBV6-6 and TRBJ1-1; D is undetermined. From germline, CDR1 is MNHNY and CDR2 SVGAGI (reference sequence). The CDR3 is made up of 14 amino acids. V lost 7 bases to trimming and J lost 1 base, with 13 bases between them. The CDR3 DNA reads as TGTGCCAGCACCCGGCGGGCAGAGAACACTGAAGCTTTCTTT. It specifies CASTRRAENTEAFF.

This clonotype appeared many times. The chain recombines TRBV7-6 with TRBJ2-5; 11 bases are a match to TRBD2. The J segment lost 4 bases and the V segment lost 5 bases, leaving 6 bases of the junction unmatched. This CDR3 is built from 15 residues. Germline V CDR1 and CDR2: SGHVS, FNYEAQ. CDR3 sequence: CASSVGTSGRETQYF. CDR3 DNA: TGTGCCAGCAGCGTGGGGACTAGCGGACGAGAGACCCAGTACTTC.

In the case of this clonotype: A much larger clonotype is one base distant, so this may be a read error. This chain links TRBV7-6 with TRBJ1-2, with D maybe TRBD1 (6 bases). The CDR3 runs to 13 residues. Looked up from germline, CDR1 is SGHVS and CDR2 is FNYEAQ. DNA of the CDR3: TGTGCCAACAGCCCCACAAAAAGGGGGGCGCTGACCTTC. Protein: CANSPTKRGALTF.

This clonotype was seen only a few times. The chain employs TRBV12-3 or TRBV12-4 and TRBJ2-3; D is ambiguous. V lost 8 bases to trimming and J lost 3 bases, with 12 bases between them. There are 13 residues in the CDR3. CDR3 DNA: TGTGCCAGCGGGCTTAGGAAGACAGATACGCAGTATTTT. Translation gives CASGLRKTDTQYF.

Comment on this clonotype: A much larger clone sits a single nucleotide away, making a read error possible. The chain recombines TRBV12-3 or TRBV12-4 with TRBJ1-4; D gene unclear. Trimming left V 2 bases short and J 6 bases short, with 7 bases between. This CDR3 contains 13 residues. As DNA, the CDR3 is TGTGCCAGCAGTTTACTGTTTGATGAAAAACTGTTTTTT. Translation: CASSLLFDEKLFF.

This clonotype was observed at least ten times. J is TRBJ2-5 and V is TRBV10-3; TRBD2 agrees at 14 bases. The germline gives CDR1 ENHRY, CDR2 SYGVKD. The CDR3 loop spans 15 amino acids. V trimming: 10 bases; J trimming: 1 base; junction bases outside the gene matches: 5. CDR3 in amino acids: CATGTSGRAQETQYF. The DNA of the CDR3 is TGTGCCACCGGGACTAGCGGGAGAGCCCAAGAGACCCAGTACTTC.

At least ten counts were recorded for this clonotype. The chain links TRBV5-1 to TRBJ2-3; no clear D gene. From germline, CDR1 is SGHRS and CDR2 YFSETQ. V lost 0 bases and J lost 0, with 8 bases in between. The CDR3 totals 15 residues. The CDR3 spells CASSLVPASTDTQYF. CDR3 DNA: TGCGCCAGCAGCTTGGTCCCAGCGAGCACAGATACGCAGTATTTT.

This clonotype occurred many times. The chain uses TRBV18 and TRBJ2-7; no clear D. Trimming cost V 2 bases and J 2 bases, with 13 bases left between them. The CDR3 is 15 amino acids. Per the germline V gene, CDR1 is KGHSH and CDR2 is LQKENI. In DNA form, the CDR3 reads TGTGCCAGCTCACCAGCCGGCAGGAATCCCTACGAGCAGTACTTC. Its protein product is CASSPAGRNPYEQYF.

To note about this clonotype: Being one base from a much bigger clone, this may be a read error. The chain joins TRBV20-1 to TRBJ2-1; D not certain. This CDR3 comprises 11 residues. Germline CDR1 reads DFQATT; CDR2 reads SNEGSKA (reference sequence). Trimming took 5 bases from V and 1 from J, leaving 3 bases between them. CDR3 sequence: CSAGSYNEQFF. DNA for the CDR3: TGCAGTGCTGGTTCCTACAATGAGCAGTTCTTC.

Remarks on this clonotype: A much larger clone is a single base away; this may be a read error. The chain employs TRBV5-4 and TRBJ2-3; TRBD2 aligns across 12 bases. CDR3 size: 15 residues. Germline CDR1 is SGHNT and CDR2 is YYREEE (reference sequence). CDR3 sequence (DNA): TGTGTCAGCAGACAGACTAGCGGGAGTACAGATACGCAGTATTTT. It is translated as CVSRQTSGSTDTQYF.

V gene TRBV20-1 combines with J gene TRBJ2-1; D possibly corresponds to TRBD2 (6 bases). Germline V gene lookup returns CDR1 DFQATT and CDR2 SNEGSKA (reference sequence). The CDR3 extends over 12 amino acids. Trimming took 7 bases from V and 5 from J, leaving 12 bases between them. The CDR3 spells CSGGGINNEQFF. CDR3 coding DNA: TGCAGTGGCGGCGGGATCAACAATGAGCAGTTCTTC.

This clonotype was counted only a few times. V is TRBV5-5 and J is TRBJ1-5; D ambiguous. CDR1 SGHKS and CDR2 YYEKEE come from the germline V gene (reference sequence). The CDR3 loop spans 14 amino acids. The germline V and J ends were trimmed by 0 bases and 9 bases, with 13 bases remaining between them. The CDR3 DNA follows: TGTGCCAGCAGCTTGGGCCCCTTCCCCTCGCCCCAGCATTTT. Residues: CASSLGPFPSPQHF.

This clonotype has only a few counts. The chain recombines TRBV2 with TRBJ2-5, with D hard to call. The germline V gene encodes CDR1 SNHLY and CDR2 FYNNEI. V lost 7 bases to trimming and J lost 3 bases, with 15 bases between them. CDR3 length: 14 amino acids. In nucleotides, the CDR3 is TGTGCCAGCACCTGGCCGGGTAGAGAAGAGACCCAGTACTTC. It codes for CASTWPGREETQYF.

The chain employs TRBV28 and TRBJ1-1; 8 bases fit TRBD1. Germline V gives CDR1 MDHEN, CDR2 SYDVKM. This CDR3 has 14 amino acids. V was clipped by 6 bases and J by 6 bases; unmatched bases: 9. The CDR3 spells CASSRNRGGAEAFF. CDR3 DNA sequence: TGTGCCAGCAGCCGGAACAGGGGGGGGGCTGAAGCTTTCTTT.

This clonotype is labeled as medium-sized. V usage is TRBV25-1 and J usage is TRBJ1-6, with 10 nucleotides matching TRBD1. This CDR3 has 17 amino acids. Trimming at V came to 4 bases and at J to 3 bases, leaving 6 bases not matched to a gene. CDR1 is MGHDK, CDR2 SYGVNS, per germline. The CDR3 spells CASSGETGGFYNSPLHF. CDR3 in DNA: TGTGCCAGCAGTGGAGAGACAGGGGGCTTCTATAATTCACCCCTCCACTTT.

The chain is built from TRBV5-1 and TRBJ2-7, with unresolved D. This CDR3 region has 15 residues. Germline CDR1 reads SGHRS; CDR2 reads YFSETQ. V was cut by 0 bases and J by 5 bases, with 15 bases left in between. In nucleotides, the CDR3 is TGCGCCAGCAGCTTGGAGGGCCGGGCACCAGACGAGCAGTACTTC. Its protein product is CASSLEGRAPDEQYF. The whole variable domain, filled in from reference TRBV5-1 and TRBJ2-7, reads KAGVTQTPRYLIKTRGQQVTLSCSPISGHRSVSWYQQTPGQGLQFLFEYFSETQRNKGNFPGRFSGRQFSNSRSEMNVSTLELGDSALYLCASSLEGRAPDEQYFGPGTRLTVT.

This clonotype has only a few counts. The chain carries TRBV27 and TRBJ2-3; no firm D call. The germline gives CDR1 MNHEY, CDR2 SMNVEV (reference sequence). The CDR3 runs to 13 residues. Trimming pared 0 bases from V and 8 bases from J, leaving 9 bases between. CDR3 nucleotide sequence: TGTGCCAGCAGTTTATCGAGGCAAAGTACGCAGTATTTT. Protein product: CASSLSRQSTQYF.